Each of the 22 T cell receptor beta chains below was sequenced from the same sample in a study of blood T cell repertoires in COVID-19. TCRdb's table, derived via immunoSEQ multiplex PCR, lists solely in-frame clones and lacks some. The table shows some 180,000 clones, with about 80% occurring only once. The sequenced material came from PBMCs or T cells enriched from blood (not recorded which). Receptors were obtained from a man aged 60 to 75 who had been exposed to COVID-19.

The CDR3 DNA is TGTGCCAGCAGTTCCCACAGGGGATCAAGCAATCAGCCCCAGCATTTT. This translates into CASSSHRGSSNQPQHF. The chain uses TRBV27 and TRBJ1-5; TRBD1 matches 7 bases. CDR1 is MNHEY and CDR2 is SMNVEV in the germline V gene (reference sequence). With 4 bases clipped from V and 1 base from J, the junction kept 7 bases outside the gene matches. This CDR3 is built from 16 residues.

This chain connects TRBV29-1 to TRBJ2-7; D remains unclear. Per germline, CDR1 SQVTM and CDR2 ANQGSEA. This CDR3 has 13 amino acids. Deletions cut 5 bases from V and 0 bases from J, with 11 bases between. CDR3 loop: CSVRGGSSYEQYF. CDR3 sequence (DNA): TGCAGCGTTCGCGGCGGTAGCTCCTACGAGCAGTACTTC.

The chain joins TRBV7-9 to TRBJ1-4, with 9 nucleotides matching TRBD1. From germline, CDR1 is SEHNR and CDR2 FQNEAQ (reference sequence). V dropped 0 bases and J dropped 6; count of bases not matched to a gene: 8. The CDR3 totals 17 residues. The CDR3 reads CASSLATQGARDEKLFF. CDR3 in DNA: TGTGCCAGCAGCTTAGCTACACAGGGGGCGCGGGATGAAAAACTGTTTTTT.

CDR3 amino acids: CATGTSGRRNEQFF. The CDR3 bases are TGTGCCACCGGGACTAGCGGGAGGCGCAATGAGCAGTTCTTC. The V gene is TRBV24-1, the J gene TRBJ2-1, with TRBD2 matching 15 bases. The CDR3 is 14 amino acids. The junction had 2 bases not matched to a gene; V was cut back by 9 bases and J by 6 bases. The germline CDR1 and CDR2 sequences are KGHDR and SFDVKD.

This clone appeared a single time. The rearrangement uses TRBV12-3 or TRBV12-4 and TRBJ1-1; D is perhaps TRBD1 (5 bases). The V gene lost 6 bases and the J gene lost 1 base, with 6 bases spanning the gap. CDR3 length equals 12 residues. In DNA form, the CDR3 reads TGTGCCAGCAGGGGGGGGAACACTGAAGCTTTCTTT. Encoded protein: CASRGGNTEAFF.

The V gene is TRBV5-1, the J gene TRBJ2-7, with 10 bases fitting TRBD1. The V gene's germline CDR1 is SGHRS and CDR2 YFSETQ. V was clipped by 0 bases and J by 2 bases; unmatched bases: 8. This CDR3 has 17 residues. The CDR3 protein is CASSLAIGGTGAYEQYF. DNA for the CDR3: TGCGCCAGCAGCTTGGCGATTGGGGGGACAGGGGCCTACGAGCAGTACTTC.

The count of this clone is one. This chain links TRBV27 with TRBJ1-1; possibly TRBD1 for D (6 bases). CDR1 is MNHEY and CDR2 is SMNVEV in the germline V gene (reference sequence). This CDR3 has 16 amino acids. V was clipped by 3 bases and J by 3 bases, with 17 bases between them. Here the CDR3 reads CASSFLGWTVDTEAFF. Here the CDR3 DNA reads TGTGCCAGCAGTTTCCTGGGCTGGACAGTGGACACTGAAGCTTTCTTT.

This rearrangement joins TRBV5-1 to TRBJ2-1; the D gene is possibly TRBD1 (5 bases). V lost 1 base and J lost 5, with 10 bases in between. This CDR3 is 14 amino acids long. The germline V gene encodes CDR1 SGHRS and CDR2 YFSETQ. CDR3 bases: TGCGCCAGCAGCTTGACAGGCCTTAACAATGAGCAGTTCTTC. This gives the protein CASSLTGLNNEQFF.

The J gene is TRBJ2-2, the V gene TRBV13; 10 bases map to TRBD1. The CDR3 has 15 residues. Germline V gene sequence: CDR1 PRHDT, CDR2 FYEKMQ (reference sequence). The J segment lost 8 bases and the V segment lost 4 bases, leaving 7 bases of the junction unmatched. This CDR3 reads CASSSQTGGAGELFF. Written as DNA, the CDR3 is TGTGCCAGCAGCTCCCAGACAGGGGGCGCGGGGGAGCTGTTTTTT.

The rearrangement joins TRBV19 to TRBJ1-2, with TRBD1 matching 10 bases. The ends lost 9 bases at V and 4 bases at J; junction bases unmatched: 5. The CDR3 totals 13 residues. In germline, CDR1 is LNHDA, CDR2 SQIVND (reference sequence). CDR3 nucleotide sequence: TGTGCCAGCAGGGACAGGGGCAGCTATGGCTACACCTTC. Translation: CASRDRGSYGYTF.

This clone was picked up one time. This chain connects TRBV29-1 to TRBJ2-7; TRBD1 matches at 7 bases. V lost 4 bases, J lost 9 bases, and 6 bases stayed unmatched. Germline CDR1 SQVTM, CDR2 ANQGSEA. The CDR3 spans 11 residues. Here the CDR3 reads CSVVQGRVQYF. The CDR3 region has the DNA TGCAGCGTTGTACAGGGGCGAGTGCAGTACTTC.

The chain links TRBV5-1 to TRBJ1-4; D is ambiguous. The V end lost 4 bases, the J end lost 7 bases, and 14 bases lay between the germline ends. This CDR3 spans 14 amino acids. Per germline, CDR1 SGHRS and CDR2 YFSETQ. Written as DNA, the CDR3 is TGCGCCAGCAGCGAGGAGGCATTCGGTGAAAAACTGTTTTTT. It yields the protein CASSEEAFGEKLFF.

The rearrangement joins TRBV15 to TRBJ2-1; D might be TRBD2 (5 bases). Germline V gives CDR1 LNHNV, CDR2 YYDKDF (reference sequence). Trimming left V 0 bases short and J 4 bases short, with 13 bases between. The CDR3 length is 16 residues. The CDR3 coding sequence is TGTGCCACCAGCAGAGATAGCTCGAGCGGATACAATGAGCAGTTCTTC. Translating it yields CATSRDSSSGYNEQFF.

The chain recombines TRBV7-2 with TRBJ2-3, with 8 bases aligning to TRBD2. Trimming cost V 5 bases and J 0 bases; bases outside gene matches: 4. Germline loops: CDR1 SGHTA, CDR2 FQGNSA. This CDR3 is 15 amino acids long. CDR3 in amino acids: CASSPQRGSTDTQYF. The CDR3 DNA reads as TGTGCCAGCAGCCCGCAGCGGGGGAGCACAGATACGCAGTATTTT.

The CDR3 reads CASSSGQGATEAFF. In DNA, the CDR3 is TGTGCCAGCAGTTCGGGACAGGGGGCCACTGAAGCTTTCTTT. The chain combines TRBV25-1 with TRBJ1-1, with 12 bases matching TRBD1. The J segment lost 4 bases and the V segment lost 5 bases, leaving 2 bases of the junction unmatched. The germline CDR1 and CDR2 sequences are MGHDK and SYGVNS. The CDR3 contains 14 residues.

The chain couples TRBV7-3 to TRBJ2-3; D is unresolved. CDR1 SGHTA and CDR2 FQGTGA come from the germline V gene. The CDR3 totals 13 residues. V dropped 5 bases and J dropped 10 bases, with 16 bases sitting between them. The CDR3 nucleotides read TGTGCCAGCAGCCTATCCTCTAGTTCCTCGCAGTATTTT. Residues: CASSLSSSSSQYF.

The chain links TRBV7-3 to TRBJ2-1; D is unresolved. The germline gives CDR1 SGHTA, CDR2 FQGTGA. Trimming shortened V by 0 bases and J by 0 bases, and 6 bases separated the two germline ends. CDR3 size: 15 residues. The CDR3 coding sequence is TGTGCCAGCAGCTTAACATCGAGCTCCTACAATGAGCAGTTCTTC. It yields the protein CASSLTSSSYNEQFF.

The chain employs TRBV10-3 and TRBJ1-2; D might be TRBD1 (6 bases). This CDR3 has 15 amino acids. Between the trimmed V and J ends, which lost 2 bases and 0 bases, there was a span of 10 bases. Per germline, CDR1 ENHRY and CDR2 SYGVKD. For the CDR3, the DNA is TGTGCCATCAGTGAGGGGAAGGGGGCTAACTATGGCTACACCTTC. It translates to CAISEGKGANYGYTF.

This clone came up once. The genes are TRBV10-2 and TRBJ1-1, with TRBD1 identical over 10 bases. With V trimmed by 6 bases and J by 0 bases, 4 bases remained unmatched. This CDR3 comprises 15 residues. Germline V gene sequence: CDR1 WSHSY, CDR2 SAAADI. The CDR3: CASRRTGGMNTEAFF. Written as DNA, the CDR3 is TGCGCCAGCAGAAGGACAGGGGGGATGAACACTGAAGCTTTCTTT.

The rearrangement joins TRBV5-1 to TRBJ2-3; D perhaps matches TRBD2 (6 bases). Germline V gene data show CDR1 as SGHRS and CDR2 as YFSETQ. Trimming removed 1 base at V and 4 bases at J, with 7 bases between. CDR3 size: 13 residues. CDR3 in amino acids: CASSLPGADTQYF. CDR3 coding DNA: TGCGCCAGCAGCTTGCCGGGGGCAGATACGCAGTATTTT. Variable domain in full (rest from reference TRBV5-1 and TRBJ2-3): KAGVTQTPRYLIKTRGQQVTLSCSPISGHRSVSWYQQTPGQGLQFLFEYFSETQRNKGNFPGRFSGRQFSNSRSEMNVSTLELGDSALYLCASSLPGADTQYFGPGTRLTVL.

V usage is TRBV30 and J usage is TRBJ2-6, with 8 bases lining up with TRBD1. The CDR3 is made up of 15 amino acids. J lost 2 bases, V lost 2 bases, and 2 bases had no gene match. Germline CDR1 reads GTSNPN; CDR2 reads SVGIG (reference sequence). CDR3 DNA sequence: TGTGCCTGGAGTAACAGGGGGACTGGGGCCAACGTCCTGACTTTC. Residues: CAWSNRGTGANVLTF.

The chain uses TRBV6-5 and TRBJ2-2; TRBD1 might be the D (7 bases). The CDR3 extends over 14 amino acids. Germline CDR1 reads MNHEY; CDR2 reads SVGAGI. The V and J ends lost 8 bases and 4 bases respectively, with 14 bases between them. This CDR3 is CASSGGPGTGELFF. CDR3 nucleotides: TGTGCCAGCTCAGGGGGGCCGGGCACCGGGGAGCTGTTTTTT.